This T cell receptor (beta chain) was documented in a study of cytomegalovirus exposure and HLA in healthy donors. The study ran its PCR with 60 Vbeta and 13 Jbeta primers. Libraries were prepared by immunoSEQ multiplex PCR; TCRdb keeps only in-frame clonotypes and omits some of them. This sample has over 250,000 clones, with around two thirds found just once. The V end was cut by 2 bases, the J end by 3 bases, with 17 bases between. Germline V CDR1 and CDR2: MGHRA, YSYEKL. CDR3 length: 17 residues. The sequence came from a female donor in good health and CMV-seronegative. The chain has TRBV4-1 and TRBJ2-1; a possible D gene is TRBD2 (5 bases). Sample: PBMCs. The CDR3 region is CASSQRITGSSYNEQFF. DNA of the CDR3: TGCGCCAGCAGCCAAAGAATCACGGGATCCAGCTACAATGAGCAGTTCTTC.